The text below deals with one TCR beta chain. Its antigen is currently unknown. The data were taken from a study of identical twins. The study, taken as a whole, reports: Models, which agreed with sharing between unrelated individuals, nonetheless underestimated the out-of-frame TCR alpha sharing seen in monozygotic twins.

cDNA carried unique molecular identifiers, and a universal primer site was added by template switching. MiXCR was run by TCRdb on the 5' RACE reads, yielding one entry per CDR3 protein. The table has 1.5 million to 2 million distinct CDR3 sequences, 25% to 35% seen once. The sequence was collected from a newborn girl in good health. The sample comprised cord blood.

The CDR3 DNA sequence: TGCGCCAGCAGCCCCGGGGCTATCTCCTACGAGCAGTACTTC. Amino acids: CASSPGAISYEQYF. V gene TRBV5-1 combines with J gene TRBJ2-7, with D perhaps assigned TRBD1 or TRBD2 (5 bases each). CDR1 and CDR2 (germline): SGHRS, YFSETQ. The CDR3 extends over 14 amino acids. Between the trimmed V and J ends, which lost 4 bases and 0 bases, there was a span of 11 bases.